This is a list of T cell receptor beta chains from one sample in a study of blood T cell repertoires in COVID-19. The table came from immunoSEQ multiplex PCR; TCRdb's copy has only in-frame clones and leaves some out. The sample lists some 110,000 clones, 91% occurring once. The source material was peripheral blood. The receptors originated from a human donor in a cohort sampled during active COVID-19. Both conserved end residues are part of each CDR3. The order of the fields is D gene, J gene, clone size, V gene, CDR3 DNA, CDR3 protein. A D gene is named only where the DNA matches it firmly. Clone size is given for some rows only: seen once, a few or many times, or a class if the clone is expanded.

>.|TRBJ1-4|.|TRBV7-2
TGTGCCAGCAGTTACGCGGGGGGGCATGAAAAACTGTTTTTT
CASSYAGGHEKLFF
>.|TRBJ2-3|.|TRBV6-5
TGTGCCAGCAGGCGGGACTTCACAGATACGCAGTATTTT
CASRRDFTDTQYF
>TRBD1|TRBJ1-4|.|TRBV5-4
TGTGCCAGCAGTCAATCCGGGACAGGGGATGAAAAACTGTTTTTT
CASSQSGTGDEKLFF
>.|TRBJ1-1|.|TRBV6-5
TGTGCCAGCAGTTACGGAACAGTCAAGAACACTGAAGCTTTCTTT
CASSYGTVKNTEAFF
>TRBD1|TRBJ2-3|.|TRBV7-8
TGTGCCAGCAGCCCACGACAGGGAACCCTGCCAGATACGCAGTATTTT
CASSPRQGTLPDTQYF
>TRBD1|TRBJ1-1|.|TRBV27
TGTGCCAGCAGTTTACGGACAGGGTGCGATGAAGCTTTCTTT
CASSLRTGCDEAFF
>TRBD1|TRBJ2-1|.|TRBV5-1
TGCGCCAGCAGCTTATCGAGGACAGGGGGGAATGAGCAGTTCTTC
CASSLSRTGGNEQFF
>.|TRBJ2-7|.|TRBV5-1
TGCGCCAGCAGGCCTTCAATCGGGGAGATTTCCTACGAGCAGTACTTC
CASRPSIGEISYEQYF
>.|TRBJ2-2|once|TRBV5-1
TGCGCCAGCGGCGTTCCCGGGGATTGGAACACCGGGGAGCTGTTTTTT
CASGVPGDWNTGELFF
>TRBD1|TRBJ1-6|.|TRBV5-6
TGTGCCAGCAGCCTGGGACAGCGCAGTTCACCCCTCCACTTT
CASSLGQRSSPLHF
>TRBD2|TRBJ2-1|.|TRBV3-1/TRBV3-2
TGTGCCAGCAGCCCCCTCAGCGGGAACTCCTACAATGAGCAGTTCTTC
CASSPLSGNSYNEQFF
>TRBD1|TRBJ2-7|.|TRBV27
TGTGCCAGCAGTTTTAGACAGGGGGTCTCCTACGAGCAGTACTTC
CASSFRQGVSYEQYF
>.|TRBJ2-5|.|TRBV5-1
TGCGCCAGCAGCTTGAATCGGGCGGGCTGGGCCGAGACCCAGTACTTC
CASSLNRAGWAETQYF
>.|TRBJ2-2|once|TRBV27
TGTGCCAGCAGTTGGGGGGGGCGTACAATGGGCACCGGGGAGCTGTTTTTT
CASSWGGRTMGTGELFF
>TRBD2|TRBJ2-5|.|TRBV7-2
TGTGCCAGCGCGGCGGGGCTAGCGGGGATAGAGACCCAGTACTTC
CASAAGLAGIETQYF
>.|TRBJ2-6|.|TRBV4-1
TGCGCCAGCAGCCAAGGCAGGGGCGGCTCTGGGGCCAACGTCCTGACTTTC
CASSQGRGGSGANVLTF
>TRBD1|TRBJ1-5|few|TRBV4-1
TGCGCCAGCAGCCAACTTGGACAGGGACGGAGCAATCAGCCCCAGCATTTT
CASSQLGQGRSNQPQHF
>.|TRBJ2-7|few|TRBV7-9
TGTGCCAGCAGCTTAGAACTAAGGGGCGAGCAGTACTTC
CASSLELRGEQYF
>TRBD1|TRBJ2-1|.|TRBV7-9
TGTGCCAGCAGCTATGGACAGGTTGAGCAGTTCTTC
CASSYGQVEQFF
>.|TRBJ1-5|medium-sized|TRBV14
TGTGCCAGCAGCCAAGGACTACAGGGAATTCAGCATTTT
CASSQGLQGIQHF
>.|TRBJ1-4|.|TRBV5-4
TGTGCCAGCAGCTTCAGGGAACCAACTAATGAAAAACTGTTTTTT
CASSFREPTNEKLFF
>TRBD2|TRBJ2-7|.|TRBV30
TGTGCCTGGAGTGTAGAACTAGCGGCGTACGAGCAGTACTTC
CAWSVELAAYEQYF
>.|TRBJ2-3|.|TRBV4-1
TGCGCCAGCAGCCCGCGTGCAGATACGCAGTATTTT
CASSPRADTQYF
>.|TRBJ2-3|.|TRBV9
TGTGCCAGCAGAGGAGGGGGGGACACAGATACGCAGTATTTT
CASRGGGDTDTQYF
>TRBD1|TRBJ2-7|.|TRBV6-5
TGTGCCAGCAGACGCCTAGGACAGGGGGATCACGAGCAGTACTTC
CASRRLGQGDHEQYF
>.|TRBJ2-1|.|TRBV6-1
TGTGCCAGCAGTGAGCCTCAATATAGGTTAGCGAAATACAATGAGCAGTTCTTC
CASSEPQYRLAKYNEQFF
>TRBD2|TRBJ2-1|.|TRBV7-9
TGTGCCAGCAGCCAGGGACTAGCGGGAAGTAGAGTCGATGAGCAGTTCTTC
CASSQGLAGSRVDEQFF
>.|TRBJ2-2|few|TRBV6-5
TGTGCCAGCAGTTACTCGGCGGGGATTGACGGGGAGCTGTTTTTT
CASSYSAGIDGELFF
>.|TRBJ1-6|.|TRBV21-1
TGTGCCAGCAGCAAAAAGGAGAATTCACCCCTCCACTTT
CASSKKENSPLHF
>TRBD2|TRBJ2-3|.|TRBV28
TGTGCCAGCAGTTTATACCTAGCGGGAGGGAAGCCTACGCAGTATTTT
CASSLYLAGGKPTQYF
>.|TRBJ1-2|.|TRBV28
TGTGCCAGCAGTTTAATGGAGCAGAATTACTATGGCTACACCTTC
CASSLMEQNYYGYTF
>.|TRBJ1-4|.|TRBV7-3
TGTGCCAGCAGCTTAACCGGGACATCGGGTGAAAAACTGTTTTTT
CASSLTGTSGEKLFF
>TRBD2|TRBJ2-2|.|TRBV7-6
TGTGCCAGCAGCTTTTTACTAGCGGGGGCCCCAGGCAGCGGGGAGCTGTTTTTT
CASSFLLAGAPGSGELFF
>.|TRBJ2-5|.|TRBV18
TGTGCCAGCTCACCCGAATCCCTAAGGACCCAGTACTTC
CASSPESLRTQYF
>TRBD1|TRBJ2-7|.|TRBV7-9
TGTGCCAGCAGCTTAGCGGGCAGGGGGAACTCCTACGAGCAGTACTTC
CASSLAGRGNSYEQYF
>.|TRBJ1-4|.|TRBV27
TGTGCCAGCAAAGTGGGGGGGGTAACTAATGAAAAACTGTTTTTT
CASKVGGVTNEKLFF
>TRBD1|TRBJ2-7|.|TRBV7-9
TGTGCCAGCAGCTCTGGACAGGGGAGCGGCGAGCAGTACTTC
CASSSGQGSGEQYF
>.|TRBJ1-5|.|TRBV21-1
TGTGCCAGCAGCATCCCTTCCGGGGGACAGACCAACGAGAACTATAGCAATCAGCCCCAGCATTTT
CASSIPSGGQTNENYSNQPQHF
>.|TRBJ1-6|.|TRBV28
TGTGCCAGCAGTTTTCGGAGGGGTACTTCACCCCTCCACTTT
CASSFRRGTSPLHF
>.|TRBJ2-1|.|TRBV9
TGTGCCAGCAGCGTAGCTGACGGGTTCAATGAGCAGTTCTTC
CASSVADGFNEQFF